This record concerns one TCR beta chain sequence. The antigen is not known. For every subset, genomic DNA was evenly distributed across several immunoSEQ plates. About 33,000 T cell genomes (approximately 0.2 ug DNA) went into each sorted-subset replicate. Assay used: immunoSEQ multiplex PCR; TCRdb lists only in-frame clones, some missing. The sample has over 800,000 clones; 80% to 95% are singletons. The data originate from a study of shared clonotypes between healthy human individuals. Findings and limits, study-wide: Clonotypes that were shared across four donors made up around 5% of naive CD4 clonotypes.

The CDR3 consists of 14 residues. Trimming at V came to 3 bases and at J to 3 bases, leaving 5 bases not matched to a gene. CDR1 and CDR2 (germline): SGHVS, FNYEAQ. Cells designated naive CD8 were CD45RO-negative and were positively selected for CCR7, with terminally differentiated effector memory CD45RA+ cells excluded. This clonotype was sampled from a man aged 30 to 45 in good health. The material sequenced was naive CD8+ T cells sorted from blood. This chain uses TRBV7-6 with TRBJ2-7; 7 nucleotides line up with TRBD1. The CDR3 loop reads CASSFGQDLYEQYF. The CDR3 DNA reads as TGTGCCAGCAGCTTTGGACAGGACCTCTACGAGCAGTACTTC.